Presented here are 18 T cell receptor beta chains from one specimen sequenced in a study of CD8+CD57+ T cells in acquired aplastic anemia (dated by TCRdb to 2017 to 2018). Sequencing took place on an Illumina HiSeq 2000. TCR beta VDJ combination and CDR3 sequence profiling used genomic DNA as the template. TCRdb cleaned the public reads at Q25 with fastp, built clones with MiXCR and kept in-frame beta chains. Rows are combined by CDR3 protein, so each entry shows the most common genes and DNA. The sample yields about 110,000 distinct CDR3 sequences; around half were counted once. The top ten clones comprise roughly 31% of the sample. The source material was sorted CD4+, CD8+, or CD8+CD57+ T cells (not recorded which) from PBMCs. Receptors were obtained from a human donor in good health, serving as a control.

CDR3 nucleotide sequence: TGTGCCAGCAGGGCGTGGCCTTGCGGTAATTCACCCCTCCACTTT. Protein sequence: CASRAWPCGNSPLHF. This sequence joins TRBV25-1 and TRBJ1-6; D not certain. Germline values: CDR1 MGHDK, CDR2 SYGVNS. CDR3 size: 15 residues. V lost 6 bases, J lost 6 bases, and 15 bases lay in between.

V gene TRBV7-3 combines with J gene TRBJ2-2; tentative D call: TRBD1 (5 bases). Per germline, CDR1 SGHTA and CDR2 FQGTGA. There are 14 residues in the CDR3. V lost 3 bases, J lost 7 bases, and 12 bases lay in between. CDR3 DNA sequence: TGTGCCAGCAGCTTGTCCGGACACCTCGGGGAGCTGTTTTTT. It specifies CASSLSGHLGELFF.

The chain combines TRBV10-3 with TRBJ1-2, with 8 nucleotides matching TRBD1. The germline gives CDR1 ENHRY, CDR2 SYGVKD. This CDR3 region has 15 residues. Trimming cost V 4 bases and J 3 bases; bases outside gene matches: 7. This chain's CDR3 is CAISGPGQEYYGYTF. Written as DNA, the CDR3 is TGTGCCATCAGTGGTCCGGGACAGGAGTACTATGGCTACACCTTC.

About this clonotype: This may arise from a read error, as a much more abundant clone is one base away. The missing conserved phenylalanine or tryptophan at the end of this CDR3 makes a read error likely. This chain uses TRBV27 with TRBJ2-1; 13 bases align to TRBD2. Per germline, CDR1 MNHEY and CDR2 SMNVEV (reference sequence). The V segment lost 5 bases and the J segment 6 bases; nucleotides outside the gene matches: 4. The CDR3 consists of 15 residues. This chain's CDR3 is CASSPGTSGANEQFL. CDR3 nucleotide sequence: TGTGCCAGCAGTCCCGGGACTAGCGGGGCCAATGAGCAGTTCCTC.

For this clonotype: An end of the junction differs from the germline gene, which may be a read error. The rearrangement uses TRBV9 and TRBJ2-1; 8 positions match TRBD2. The V gene's germline CDR1 is SGDLS and CDR2 YYNGEE. CDR3 length equals 15 residues. The CDR3 is CASSVVWGLDNGQFF. Here the CDR3 DNA reads TGTGCCAGCAGCGTAGTTTGGGGACTAGACAATGGGCAGTTCTTC. Looking up the rest from reference TRBV9 and TRBJ2-1 gives the full variable domain: DSGVTQTPKHLITATGQRVTLRCSPRSGDLSVYWYQQSLDQGLQFLIQYYNGEERAKGNILERFSAQQFPDLHSELNLSSLELGDSALYFCASSVVWGLDNGQFFGPGTRLTVL.

The chain couples TRBV19 to TRBJ2-7, with 7 nucleotides matching TRBD1. Germline trimming cut 5 bases from V and 2 bases from J; bases unmatched to any gene: 6. The CDR3 loop spans 14 amino acids. Germline CDR1 reads LNHDA; CDR2 reads SQIVND (reference sequence). CDR3 in amino acids: CASSPIQGAYEQYF. The CDR3 DNA reads as TGTGCCAGTAGTCCCATCCAGGGGGCCTACGAGCAGTACTTC.

This clonotype was observed at least ten times. The chain recombines TRBV3-1 with TRBJ1-1, with a possible D match to TRBD1 (6 bases). From germline, CDR1 is LGHDT and CDR2 YNNKEL (reference sequence). V was pared by 5 bases and J by 5 bases, with 12 bases between. This CDR3 is built from 13 residues. CDR3 sequence (DNA): TGTGCCAGCAGCTTTCAGGGGACTACTGAAGCTTTCTTT. Its translation: CASSFQGTTEAFF. Supplemented by reference TRBV3-1 and TRBJ1-1, the full variable domain reads DTAVSQTPKYLVTQMGNDKSIKCEQNLGHDTMYWYKQDSKKFLKIMFSYNNKELIINETVPNRFSPKSPDKAHLNLHINSLELGDSAVYFCASSFQGTTEAFFGQGTRLTVV.

V gene TRBV29-1 combines with J gene TRBJ1-1, with 8 positions matching TRBD1. Per germline, CDR1 SQVTM and CDR2 ANQGSEA. V gave up 7 bases and J gave up 1 base; unmatched junction bases: 8. This CDR3 region has 14 residues. The CDR3 DNA is TGCAGCGCCGCTGACAGGGGAAGGAACACTGAAGCTTTCTTT. Protein: CSAADRGRNTEAFF.

The chain couples TRBV12-3 or TRBV12-4 to TRBJ2-7, with 10 bases matching TRBD1. Trimming took 6 bases from V and 4 from J; bases not matched to a gene: 9. This CDR3 is 15 amino acids long. CDR3 residues: CASRFQDRGYYEQYF. DNA for the CDR3: TGTGCCAGCAGATTCCAGGACAGGGGGTATTACGAGCAGTACTTC.

The J gene is TRBJ2-7, the V gene TRBV19, with TRBD1 identical over 8 bases. V lost 6 bases to trimming and J lost 4 bases; unmatched junction nucleotides: 14. CDR1 is LNHDA, CDR2 SQIVND, per germline (reference sequence). This CDR3 is built from 16 residues. The CDR3 is CASRKTSTGDFYEQYF. The CDR3 DNA follows: TGTGCCAGTAGAAAAACGTCGACAGGGGACTTTTACGAGCAGTACTTC.

V usage is TRBV7-6 and J usage is TRBJ1-3; tentative D call: TRBD1 (5 bases). CDR3 length: 17 amino acids. V was shortened by 5 bases and J by 2 bases, with 19 bases between the two germline ends. CDR1 and CDR2 (germline): SGHVS, FNYEAQ. As DNA, the CDR3 is TGTGCCAGCAGCCTAACCCAGGGAGCTCTCCCTGGAAACACCATATATTTT. Its translation: CASSLTQGALPGNTIYF.

In this sample, this clonotype turned up once. The J gene is TRBJ2-7, the V gene TRBV7-2; D not certain. Looked up from germline, CDR1 is SGHTA and CDR2 is FQGNSA. The CDR3 has 12 amino acids. The V end lost 3 bases, the J end lost 6 bases, and 9 bases lay between the germline ends. The CDR3 region has the DNA TGTGCCAGCAGCTTGCTGGTTTTCGAGCAGTACTTC. Its translation is CASSLLVFEQYF.

The chain employs TRBV5-1 and TRBJ2-5; the D is unclear. CDR1 SGHRS and CDR2 YFSETQ come from the germline V gene. The CDR3 totals 14 residues. V lost 0 bases, J lost 4 bases, and 10 bases lay in between. CDR3 sequence reads: CASSLAVVGETQYF. The CDR3 coding sequence is TGCGCCAGCAGCTTGGCGGTAGTTGGAGAGACCCAGTACTTC.

In nucleotides, the CDR3 is TGTGCCAGCAGAGATCCGGGCTACGAGCAGTACTTC. It encodes CASRDPGYEQYF. The chain employs TRBV7-2 and TRBJ2-7, with D unresolved. The germline V gene encodes CDR1 SGHTA and CDR2 FQGNSA. The length of the CDR3 is 12 residues. V lost 6 bases, J lost 3 bases, and 9 bases lay in between.

This CDR3 reads CASSIDGHNTNEQYF. CDR3 sequence (DNA): TGTGCCAGTAGTATTGATGGGCACAATACGAACGAGCAGTACTTC. The chain links TRBV19 to TRBJ2-7; D remains ambiguous. Per the germline V gene, CDR1 is LNHDA and CDR2 is SQIVND (reference sequence). CDR3 length: 15 residues. V was trimmed by 3 bases and J by 5 bases, leaving 17 bases between them.

V usage is TRBV11-1 and J usage is TRBJ2-1; D may be TRBD1 (6 bases). This CDR3 region has 18 residues. The V gene's germline CDR1 is SGHAT and CDR2 FQDESV (reference sequence). Trimming took off 10 bases at V and 0 bases at J, with 25 bases between the two ends. The CDR3 sequence is CATWLDKGQKSSYNEQFF. DNA of the CDR3: TGTGCCACCTGGTTAGACAAGGGACAAAAGAGCTCCTACAATGAGCAGTTCTTC.

About this clonotype itself: The CDR3 does not close with the conserved phenylalanine or tryptophan, likely indicating a read error. V usage is TRBV15 and J usage is TRBJ1-3; D might be TRBD1 (5 bases). Trimming cost V 1 base and J 4 bases, with 11 bases left between them. Germline V gene lookup returns CDR1 LNHNV and CDR2 YYDKDF (reference sequence). The CDR3 runs 15 residues. The CDR3 region has the DNA TGTGCCACCAGCAGAGGTCGGACATTCGGAAACACCATATATTCT. Residues: CATSRGRTFGNTIYS.

For this clonotype: The junction differs from germline at one of its ends, possibly a read error. The CDR3 coding sequence is TGTGCCACCAGTGATCCTCCAGGGGGCAGCTCCTACGAGCAGTACTTT. It is translated as CATSDPPGGSSYEQYF. This chain uses TRBV25-1 with TRBJ2-7, with TRBD1 matching 8 bases. Per germline, CDR1 MGHDK and CDR2 SYGVNS. The CDR3 has 16 residues.